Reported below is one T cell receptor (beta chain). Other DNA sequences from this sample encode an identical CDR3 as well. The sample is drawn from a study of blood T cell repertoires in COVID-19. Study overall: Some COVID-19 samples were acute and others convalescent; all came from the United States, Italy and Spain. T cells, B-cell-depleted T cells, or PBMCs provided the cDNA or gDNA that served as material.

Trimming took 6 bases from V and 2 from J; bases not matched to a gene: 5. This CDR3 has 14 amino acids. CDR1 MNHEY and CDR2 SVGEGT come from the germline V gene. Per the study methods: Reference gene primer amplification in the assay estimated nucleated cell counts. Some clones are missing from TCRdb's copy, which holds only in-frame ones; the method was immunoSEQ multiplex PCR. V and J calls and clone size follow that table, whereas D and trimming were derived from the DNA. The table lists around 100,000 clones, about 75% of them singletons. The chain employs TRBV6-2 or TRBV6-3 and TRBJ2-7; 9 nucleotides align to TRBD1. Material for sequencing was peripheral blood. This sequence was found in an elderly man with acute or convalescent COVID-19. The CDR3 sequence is CASSGGTGTYEQYF. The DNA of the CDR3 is TGTGCCAGCAGCGGCGGGACAGGGACCTACGAGCAGTACTTC.